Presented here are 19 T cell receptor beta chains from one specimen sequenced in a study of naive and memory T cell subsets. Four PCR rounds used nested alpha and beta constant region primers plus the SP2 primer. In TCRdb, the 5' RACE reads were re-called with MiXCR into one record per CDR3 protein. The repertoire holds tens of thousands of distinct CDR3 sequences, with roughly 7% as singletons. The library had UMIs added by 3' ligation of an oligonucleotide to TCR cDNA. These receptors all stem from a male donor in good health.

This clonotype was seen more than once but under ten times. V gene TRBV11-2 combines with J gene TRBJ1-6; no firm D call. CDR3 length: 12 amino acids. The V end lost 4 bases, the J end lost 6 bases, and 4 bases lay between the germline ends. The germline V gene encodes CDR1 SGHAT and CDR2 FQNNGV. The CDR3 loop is CASSSVNSPLHF. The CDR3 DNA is TGTGCCAGCAGCTCCGTTAATTCACCCCTCCACTTT.

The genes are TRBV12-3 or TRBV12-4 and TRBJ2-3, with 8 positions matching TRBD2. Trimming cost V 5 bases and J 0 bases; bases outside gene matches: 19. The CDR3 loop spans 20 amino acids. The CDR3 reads CASSPTGLAAPVPSTDTQYF. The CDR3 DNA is TGTGCCAGCAGTCCAACCGGACTAGCAGCCCCAGTCCCCAGCACAGATACGCAGTATTTT.

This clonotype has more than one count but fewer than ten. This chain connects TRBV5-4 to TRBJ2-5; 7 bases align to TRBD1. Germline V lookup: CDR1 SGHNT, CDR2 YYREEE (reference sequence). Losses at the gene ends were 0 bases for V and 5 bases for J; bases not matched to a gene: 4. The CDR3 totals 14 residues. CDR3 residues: CASSLAQGDETQYF. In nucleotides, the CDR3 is TGTGCCAGCAGCTTGGCGCAGGGGGATGAGACCCAGTACTTC.

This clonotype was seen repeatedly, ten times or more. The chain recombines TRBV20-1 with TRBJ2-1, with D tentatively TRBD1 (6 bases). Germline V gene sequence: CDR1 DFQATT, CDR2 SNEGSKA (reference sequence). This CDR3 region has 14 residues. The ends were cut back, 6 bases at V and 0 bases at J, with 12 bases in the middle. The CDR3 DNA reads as TGCAGTGCCGAACAGGACAGCTCCTACAATGAGCAGTTCTTC. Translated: CSAEQDSSYNEQFF.

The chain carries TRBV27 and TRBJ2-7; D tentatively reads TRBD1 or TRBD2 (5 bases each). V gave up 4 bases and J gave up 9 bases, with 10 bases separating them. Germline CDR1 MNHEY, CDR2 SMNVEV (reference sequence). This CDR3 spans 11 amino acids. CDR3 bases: TGTGCCAGCAGTTCCGGGGCGGGGCAGTACTTC. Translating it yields CASSSGAGQYF.

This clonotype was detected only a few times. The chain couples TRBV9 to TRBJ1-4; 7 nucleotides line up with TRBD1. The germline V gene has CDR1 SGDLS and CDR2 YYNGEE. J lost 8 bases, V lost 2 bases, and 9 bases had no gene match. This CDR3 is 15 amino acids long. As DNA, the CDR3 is TGTGCCAGCAGCGTCGGGACAGCGCGTTTCGAAAAACTGTTTTTT. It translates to CASSVGTARFEKLFF.

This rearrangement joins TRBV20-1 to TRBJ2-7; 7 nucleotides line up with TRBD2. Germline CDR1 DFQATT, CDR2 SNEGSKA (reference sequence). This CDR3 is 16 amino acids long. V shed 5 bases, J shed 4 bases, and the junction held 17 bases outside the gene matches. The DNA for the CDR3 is TGCAGTGCTCCGCGACTTCAGCGGGGACCCGTGTACGAGCAGTACTTC. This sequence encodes CSAPRLQRGPVYEQYF.

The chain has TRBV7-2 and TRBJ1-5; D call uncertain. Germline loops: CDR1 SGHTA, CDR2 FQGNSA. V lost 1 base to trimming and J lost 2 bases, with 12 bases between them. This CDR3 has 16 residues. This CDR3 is CASSLEGITGNQPQHF. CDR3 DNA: TGTGCCAGCAGCTTAGAGGGCATAACGGGCAATCAGCCCCAGCATTTT.

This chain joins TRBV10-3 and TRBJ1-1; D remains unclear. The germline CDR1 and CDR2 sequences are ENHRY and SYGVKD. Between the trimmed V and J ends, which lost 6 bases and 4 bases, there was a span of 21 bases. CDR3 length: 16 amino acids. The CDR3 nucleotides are TGTGCCATCAGGCCCTCGCCAGATGATGCGGGCACTGAAGCTTTCTTT. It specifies CAIRPSPDDAGTEAFF.

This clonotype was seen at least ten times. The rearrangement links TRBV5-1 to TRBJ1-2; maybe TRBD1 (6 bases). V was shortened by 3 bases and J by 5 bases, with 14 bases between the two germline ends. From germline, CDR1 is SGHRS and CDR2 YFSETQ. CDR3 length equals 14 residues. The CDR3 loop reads CASSSETGSYGYTF. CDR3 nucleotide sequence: TGCGCCAGCAGCTCAGAAACAGGGTCTTATGGCTACACCTTC. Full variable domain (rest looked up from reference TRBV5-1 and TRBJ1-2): KAGVTQTPRYLIKTRGQQVTLSCSPISGHRSVSWYQQTPGQGLQFLFEYFSETQRNKGNFPGRFSGRQFSNSRSEMNVSTLELGDSALYLCASSSETGSYGYTFGSGTRLTVV.

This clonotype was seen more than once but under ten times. The CDR3 sequence: CASSYSGLAQDNEQFF. Written as DNA, the CDR3 is TGTGCCAGCAGTTACTCTGGACTAGCGCAAGACAATGAGCAGTTCTTC. V is TRBV6-2 or TRBV6-3 and J is TRBJ2-1; 9 bases are shared with TRBD2. J lost 5 bases, V lost 0 bases, and 5 bases had no gene match. Germline assignment: CDR1 MNHEY and CDR2 SVGEGT. The CDR3 extends over 16 amino acids.

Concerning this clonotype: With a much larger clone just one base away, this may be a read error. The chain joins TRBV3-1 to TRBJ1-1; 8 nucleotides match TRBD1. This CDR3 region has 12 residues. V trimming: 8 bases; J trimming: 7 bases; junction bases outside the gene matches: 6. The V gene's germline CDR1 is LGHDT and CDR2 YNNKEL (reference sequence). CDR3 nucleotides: TGTGCCAGCCCTGGGACAGGCCTTGAAGCTTTCTTT. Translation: CASPGTGLEAFF.

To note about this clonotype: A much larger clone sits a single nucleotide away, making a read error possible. The DNA of the CDR3 is TGTGTCAGCAGTTACTCGATGGGACATACGAATCAGCCCCAGCATTTT. It encodes CVSSYSMGHTNQPQHF. This chain uses TRBV6-2 or TRBV6-3 with TRBJ1-5; maybe TRBD1 (6 bases). CDR1 is MNHEY, CDR2 SVGEGT, per germline. This CDR3 contains 16 residues.

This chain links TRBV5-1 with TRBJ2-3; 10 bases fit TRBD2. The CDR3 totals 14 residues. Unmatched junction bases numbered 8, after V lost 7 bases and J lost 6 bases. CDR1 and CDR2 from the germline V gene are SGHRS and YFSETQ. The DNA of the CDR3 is TGCGCCAGCCAACAGCGGGGGGGCGCCGATACGCAGTATTTT. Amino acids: CASQQRGGADTQYF.

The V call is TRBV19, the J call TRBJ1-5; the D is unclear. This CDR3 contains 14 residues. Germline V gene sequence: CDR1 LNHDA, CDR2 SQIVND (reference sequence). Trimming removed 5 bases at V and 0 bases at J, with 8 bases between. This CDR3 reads CASSWVDSNQPQHF. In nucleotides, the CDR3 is TGTGCCAGTAGTTGGGTGGATAGCAATCAGCCCCAGCATTTT. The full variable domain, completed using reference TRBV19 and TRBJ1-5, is DGGITQSPKYLFRKEGQNVTLSCEQNLNHDAMYWYRQDPGQGLRLIYYSQIVNDFQKGDIAEGYSVSREKKESFPLTVTSAQKNPTAFYLCASSWVDSNQPQHFGDGTRLSIL.

CDR3 sequence reads: CASTRLGGHEQFF. For the CDR3, the DNA is TGTGCCAGCACCAGACTTGGGGGTCATGAGCAGTTCTTC. The chain combines TRBV12-3 or TRBV12-4 with TRBJ2-1; D may match TRBD1 or TRBD2 (5 bases each). This CDR3 has 13 residues. Trimming stripped 7 bases from V and 8 bases from J, with 15 bases between.

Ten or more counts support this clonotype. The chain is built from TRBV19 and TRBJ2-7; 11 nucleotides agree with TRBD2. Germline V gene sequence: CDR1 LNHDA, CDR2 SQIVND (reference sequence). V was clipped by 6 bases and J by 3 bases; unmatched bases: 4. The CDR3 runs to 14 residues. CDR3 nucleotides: TGTGCCAGTAGCCCCGGGACTAGCGGCTACGAGCAGTACTTC. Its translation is CASSPGTSGYEQYF. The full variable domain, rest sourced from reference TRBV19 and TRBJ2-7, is DGGITQSPKYLFRKEGQNVTLSCEQNLNHDAMYWYRQDPGQGLRLIYYSQIVNDFQKGDIAEGYSVSREKKESFPLTVTSAQKNPTAFYLCASSPGTSGYEQYFGPGTRLTVT.

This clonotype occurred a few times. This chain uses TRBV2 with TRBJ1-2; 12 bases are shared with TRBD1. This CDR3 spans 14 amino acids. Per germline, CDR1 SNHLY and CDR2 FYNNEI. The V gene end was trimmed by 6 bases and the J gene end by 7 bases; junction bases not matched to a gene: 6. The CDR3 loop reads CASREWDRGPGYTF. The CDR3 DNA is TGTGCCAGCAGGGAGTGGGACAGGGGGCCTGGCTACACCTTC. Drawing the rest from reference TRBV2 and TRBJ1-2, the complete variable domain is EPEVTQTPSHQVTQMGQEVILRCVPISNHLYFYWYRQILGQKVEFLVSFYNNEISEKSEIFDDQFSVERPDGSNFTLKIRSTKLEDSAMYFCASREWDRGPGYTFGSGTRLTVV.

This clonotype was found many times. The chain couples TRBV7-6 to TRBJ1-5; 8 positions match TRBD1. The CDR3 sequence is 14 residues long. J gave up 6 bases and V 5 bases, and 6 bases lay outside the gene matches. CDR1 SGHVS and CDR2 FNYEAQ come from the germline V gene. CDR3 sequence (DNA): TGTGCCAGCAGCCCCAAGACAGGGGTTCAGCCCCAGCATTTT. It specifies CASSPKTGVQPQHF.